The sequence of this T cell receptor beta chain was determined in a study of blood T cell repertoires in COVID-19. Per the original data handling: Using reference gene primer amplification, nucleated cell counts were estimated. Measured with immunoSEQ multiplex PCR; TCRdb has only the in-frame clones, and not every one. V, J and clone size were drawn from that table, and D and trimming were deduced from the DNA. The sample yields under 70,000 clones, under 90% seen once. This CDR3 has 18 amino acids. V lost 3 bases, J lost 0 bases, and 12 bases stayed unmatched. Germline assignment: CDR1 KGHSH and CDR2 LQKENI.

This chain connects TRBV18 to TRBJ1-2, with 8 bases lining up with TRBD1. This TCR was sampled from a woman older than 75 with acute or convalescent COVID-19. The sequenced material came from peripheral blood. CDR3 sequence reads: CASSPIWTGLPANYGYTF. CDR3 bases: TGTGCCAGCTCACCCATATGGACAGGGTTACCAGCTAACTATGGCTACACCTTC.